The clone carrying this T cell receptor beta chain was found a few times. Grouping used clinical history reported by participants in a survey and questionnaire. V lost 4 bases, J lost 5 bases, and 4 bases stayed unmatched. This CDR3 is 15 amino acids long. CDR1 is MDHEN, CDR2 SYDVKM, per germline. The repertoire was sequenced with immunoSEQ multiplex PCR; TCRdb's copy has only in-frame clones and lacks some. The sample holds fewer than 200,000 clones, approximately 79% seen once. These data are taken from a study of blood T cell repertoires in COVID-19. Study context: T cells, B-cell-depleted T cells, or PBMCs supplied cDNA or gDNA.

The chain recombines TRBV28 with TRBJ1-3, with TRBD1 identical over 11 bases. The receptor comes from an older woman with acute COVID-19. The sample comprised PBMCs or T cells enriched from blood (not recorded which). In DNA, the CDR3 is TGTGCCAGCAGTTGGACAGGGGGCAGGAGAAACACCATATATTTT. Its protein product is CASSWTGGRRNTIYF.